The 5 T cell receptor beta chains reported below all come from one sample, sequenced in a study of cytomegalovirus exposure and HLA in healthy donors. TCRdb's table, derived via immunoSEQ multiplex PCR, lists solely in-frame clones and lacks some. The repertoire holds approximately 200,000 clones, with approximately 78% as singletons. The sample taken for sequencing was PBMCs. The receptors derive from a woman in her 30s in good health and CMV-seronegative.

V and J are TRBV5-1 and TRBJ1-2; D gene ambiguous. This CDR3 spans 14 amino acids. Per germline, CDR1 SGHRS and CDR2 YFSETQ. V was shortened by 1 base and J by 4 bases, with 11 bases between the two germline ends. CDR3 sequence reads: CASSLFTRGYGYTF. The CDR3 nucleotides are TGCGCCAGCAGCTTGTTCACCCGGGGCTATGGCTACACCTTC.

The V gene is TRBV5-5, the J gene TRBJ2-3, with 7 bases fitting TRBD2. Unmatched junction bases numbered 6, after V lost 4 bases and J lost 4 bases. There are 14 residues in the CDR3. Germline CDR1 SGHKS, CDR2 YYEKEE (reference sequence). DNA for the CDR3: TGTGCCAGCAGCAAGACACGGGGGGCAGATACGCAGTATTTT. The encoded protein is CASSKTRGADTQYF.

V is TRBV2 and J is TRBJ2-1, with TRBD2 matching over 9 bases. The CDR3 is 15 residues long. The junction had 7 bases not matched to a gene; V was cut back by 4 bases and J by 6 bases. The V gene's germline CDR1 is SNHLY and CDR2 FYNNEI. The DNA for the CDR3 is TGTGCCAGCAGTGCCGGGCTAGCGGGGCTCAATGAGCAGTTCTTC. Amino acid sequence: CASSAGLAGLNEQFF.

The table lists this clone with a few counts. J is TRBJ1-5 and V is TRBV19; tentative D call: TRBD1 (5 bases). There are 13 residues in the CDR3. CDR1 LNHDA and CDR2 SQIVND come from the germline V gene (reference sequence). The ends were cut back, 3 bases at V and 7 bases at J, with 10 bases in the middle. In nucleotides, the CDR3 is TGTGCCAGTAGTATCGCAGGGCGGCAGCCCCAGCATTTT. This codes for CASSIAGRQPQHF.

This clone was detected a few times. V usage is TRBV6-1 and J usage is TRBJ1-6, with D maybe TRBD1 (5 bases). Trimming took 3 bases from V and 8 from J, leaving 8 bases between them. CDR3 size: 13 residues. From germline, CDR1 is MNHNS and CDR2 SASEGT. The CDR3 region has the DNA TGTGCCAGCAGTGACAGGGAATATTCACCCCTCCACTTT. Translation: CASSDREYSPLHF.